The 23 T cell receptor beta chains below were found in one sample sequenced in a study of T cells in Graves' hyperthyroidism and ophthalmopathy. From RNA transcripts, TCR beta CDR3 regions were amplified. Initially, a first-round RT-PCR of the TCR CDR3 employed the HTBI primer set. TCRdb re-analysed the multiplex PCR reads in MiXCR, keeping a single row per CDR3 protein. Among approximately 370,000 distinct CDR3 sequences listed, approximately 18% were seen once. Sequences were obtained from blood. The receptors were gathered from a woman aged 25-40 years with Graves' hyperthyroidism that later progressed to Graves' ophthalmopathy.

This clonotype was seen ten or more times. The chain recombines TRBV28 with TRBJ1-1; D is unresolved. CDR1 is MDHEN, CDR2 SYDVKM, per germline. V lost 2 bases and J lost 4, with 17 bases in between. The CDR3 totals 16 residues. The DNA for the CDR3 is TGTGCCAGCAGTTTAGGGCCTCAGGTTCCTGGCACTGAAGCTTTCTTT. Protein product: CASSLGPQVPGTEAFF. The variable domain in full, with the rest retrieved from reference TRBV28 and TRBJ1-1, is DVKVTQSSRYLVKRTGEKVFLECVQDMDHENMFWYRQDPGLGLRLIYFSYDVKMKEKGDIPEGYSVSREKKERFSLILESASTNQTSMYLCASSLGPQVPGTEAFFGQGTRLTVV.

Concerning this clonotype: Given a much more abundant clone one base away, this may be a read error. This chain uses TRBV11-3 with TRBJ2-7; D is possibly TRBD1 (6 bases). Looked up from germline, CDR1 is SGHNT and CDR2 is YENEEA. This CDR3 spans 14 amino acids. The CDR3 sequence is CTSSPNDRSHEQYF. CDR3 nucleotides: TGTACCAGCAGCCCCAACGACAGGTCCCACGAGCAGTACTTC.

This clonotype was observed at least ten times. The CDR3 bases are TGTGCCAGCAGTGTGACGGCAAGTAGCAATCAGCCCCAGCATTTT. This sequence encodes CASSVTASSNQPQHF. The chain links TRBV2 to TRBJ1-5; D not resolved. The CDR3 runs 15 residues. Between the trimmed V and J ends, which lost 4 bases and 0 bases, there was a span of 10 bases. Germline V CDR1 and CDR2: SNHLY, FYNNEI.

In its sample, this clonotype was seen a few times. The gene calls are TRBV29-1 and TRBJ2-7; D is possibly TRBD2 (6 bases). Trimming left V 7 bases short and J 0 bases short, with 16 bases between. CDR1 and CDR2 (germline): SQVTM, ANQGSEA. The CDR3 is 14 residues long. CDR3 in DNA: TGCAGCGCTGCCGGAGGGGAGATCTCCTACGAGCAGTACTTC. Protein product: CSAAGGEISYEQYF.

This clonotype was found a few times. The chain uses TRBV7-9 and TRBJ1-2; the match to TRBD1 covers 7 bases. The ends lost 8 bases at V and 0 bases at J; junction bases unmatched: 9. The CDR3 is 15 residues long. CDR1 is SEHNR, CDR2 FQNEAQ, per germline (reference sequence). This chain's CDR3 is CASFGSTGANYGYTF. Here the CDR3 DNA reads TGTGCCAGCTTCGGTAGCACAGGGGCTAACTATGGCTACACCTTC.

This clonotype was observed a handful of times. This chain links TRBV19 with TRBJ2-3, with D perhaps matching TRBD1 (5 bases). V was cut by 1 base and J by 0 bases, with 20 bases left in between. Germline V gene data show CDR1 as LNHDA and CDR2 as SQIVND (reference sequence). This CDR3 spans 19 amino acids. Here the CDR3 reads CASSIVRQKYFTSTDTQYF. CDR3 DNA: TGTGCCAGTAGTATAGTGCGACAGAAATACTTTACTAGCACAGATACGCAGTATTTT.

This clonotype was seen at least ten times. The chain uses TRBV2 and TRBJ1-3; 7 nucleotides agree with TRBD1. This CDR3 has 14 residues. Germline V gene data show CDR1 as SNHLY and CDR2 as FYNNEI. The ends lost 11 bases at V and 4 bases at J; junction bases unmatched: 11. The CDR3 is CAPGRRGHGNTIYF. In DNA form, the CDR3 reads TGTGCCCCAGGTCGGAGGGGGCACGGAAACACCATATATTTT.

This clonotype was counted ten times or more. This sequence joins TRBV28 and TRBJ2-7; TRBD1 aligns across 8 bases. This CDR3 is 13 amino acids long. In germline, CDR1 is MDHEN, CDR2 SYDVKM. The V segment lost 7 bases and the J segment 3 bases; nucleotides outside the gene matches: 5. CDR3 sequence reads: CASTGQGFYEQYF. Written as DNA, the CDR3 is TGTGCCAGCACAGGACAGGGATTCTACGAGCAGTACTTC.

J is TRBJ2-7 and V is TRBV28; the match to TRBD2 covers 8 bases. Germline V lookup: CDR1 MDHEN, CDR2 SYDVKM. Trimming took 7 bases from V and 4 from J; bases not matched to a gene: 9. The CDR3 extends over 14 amino acids. For the CDR3, the DNA is TGTGCCAGCAAATTGGCTAGCGGGTTTTACGAGCAGTACTTC. Translation: CASKLASGFYEQYF.

CDR3 protein: CASSPGGGLSYNEQFF. CDR3 bases: TGCGCCAGCAGCCCCGGGGGGGGGTTAAGCTACAATGAGCAGTTCTTC. V and J are TRBV5-1 and TRBJ2-1; TRBD2 matches 8 bases. Germline CDR1 and CDR2: SGHRS and YFSETQ. The length of the CDR3 is 16 residues. With 4 bases clipped from V and 3 bases from J, the junction kept 9 bases outside the gene matches.

This clonotype was counted a few times. V is TRBV20-1 and J is TRBJ2-1, with 14 bases that match TRBD2. Germline trimming cut 2 bases from V and 8 bases from J; bases unmatched to any gene: 11. There are 17 residues in the CDR3. Germline assignment: CDR1 DFQATT and CDR2 SNEGSKA (reference sequence). CDR3 protein: CSARLLTSGGAAYEQFF. Here the CDR3 DNA reads TGCAGTGCTAGACTGTTGACTAGCGGGGGGGCCGCGTATGAGCAGTTCTTC.

This clonotype was seen many times. The junction departs from the called germline gene at one end, perhaps through a read error. The chain couples TRBV5-1 to TRBJ2-1; D is ambiguous. CDR3 length equals 15 residues. CDR1 is SGHRS and CDR2 is YFSETQ in the germline V gene. CDR3 bases: TGTGCCAGCCGTTTAGGTGGTAGCTCCTACAATGAGCAGTTCTTC. Protein sequence: CASRLGGSSYNEQFF.

There are many counts of this clonotype. J is TRBJ2-3 and V is TRBV2; 11 bases agree with TRBD2. The CDR3 spans 15 residues. CDR1 is SNHLY, CDR2 FYNNEI, per germline. After removal of 6 bases from V and 5 bases from J, the junction contained 7 bases not matched to a gene. The CDR3 loop reads CASSGLAGGKDTQYF. CDR3 in DNA: TGTGCCAGCAGCGGCCTAGCGGGAGGAAAAGATACGCAGTATTTT. The whole variable domain, filled in from reference TRBV2 and TRBJ2-3, reads EPEVTQTPSHQVTQMGQEVILRCVPISNHLYFYWYRQILGQKVEFLVSFYNNEISEKSEIFDDQFSVERPDGSNFTLKIRSTKLEDSAMYFCASSGLAGGKDTQYFGPGTRLTVL.

In the case of this clonotype: A much larger clone lies one base from this, so it may be a read error. This likely comes from a read error, as the CDR3 has no conserved phenylalanine or tryptophan at its end. The gene calls are TRBV3-1 and TRBJ1-1; D is possibly TRBD1 (5 bases). In germline, CDR1 is LGHDT, CDR2 YNNKEL (reference sequence). The V end was cut by 0 bases, the J end by 6 bases, with 14 bases between. The CDR3 is made up of 15 amino acids. The CDR3 reads CASSQEGQGRAEAFL. For the CDR3, the DNA is TGTGCCAGCAGCCAAGAAGGGCAGGGTAGGGCTGAAGCTTTCCTT.

This clonotype appeared many times. The chain joins TRBV19 to TRBJ2-3, with 7 positions matching TRBD1. The V gene's germline CDR1 is LNHDA and CDR2 SQIVND (reference sequence). Trimming took 1 base from V and 4 from J; bases not matched to a gene: 5. The CDR3 loop spans 15 amino acids. This CDR3 is CASSIGQGKADTQYF. CDR3 coding DNA: TGTGCCAGTAGTATAGGACAGGGTAAGGCAGATACGCAGTATTTT.

The rearrangement links TRBV4-2 to TRBJ2-2, with 7 bases matching TRBD2. The V and J ends lost 0 bases and 7 bases, in that order; junction bases with no gene match: 14. Germline V CDR1 and CDR2: LGHNA, YNFKEQ. The CDR3 covers 18 residues. The CDR3 loop is CASSQDEGTRGSGGELFF. The CDR3 DNA follows: TGTGCCAGCAGCCAAGACGAGGGGACGCGGGGGTCCGGCGGGGAGCTGTTTTTT.

This rearrangement joins TRBV10-2 to TRBJ1-3, with D possibly matching TRBD1 (5 bases). This CDR3 is 16 amino acids long. Per the germline V gene, CDR1 is WSHSY and CDR2 is SAAADI. Trimming stripped 0 bases from V and 3 bases from J, with 12 bases between. The chain's CDR3 is CASSESIPGVGNTIYF. DNA of the CDR3: TGCGCCAGCAGTGAGTCGATTCCGGGGGTTGGAAACACCATATATTTT.

This clonotype has a handful of counts. The chain has TRBV24-1 and TRBJ1-2; 8 nucleotides match TRBD1. The germline V gene encodes CDR1 KGHDR and CDR2 SFDVKD. J gave up 4 bases and V 9 bases, and 3 bases lay outside the gene matches. CDR3 length equals 12 residues. The CDR3 nucleotides read TGTGCCACCTTTGGACAGGGCTATGGCTACACCTTC. Its protein is CATFGQGYGYTF.

This clonotype came up a few times. This chain uses TRBV5-1 with TRBJ2-2, with TRBD2 identical over 8 bases. Trimming took 5 bases from V and 5 from J; bases not matched to a gene: 11. Germline CDR1 and CDR2: SGHRS and YFSETQ. The CDR3 runs to 16 residues. In DNA form, the CDR3 reads TGCGCCAGCAGTCTACACGGGGGGGTGGAGACCGGGGAGCTGTTTTTT. It is translated as CASSLHGGVETGELFF. The full variable domain, rest sourced from reference TRBV5-1 and TRBJ2-2, is KAGVTQTPRYLIKTRGQQVTLSCSPISGHRSVSWYQQTPGQGLQFLFEYFSETQRNKGNFPGRFSGRQFSNSRSEMNVSTLELGDSALYLCASSLHGGVETGELFFGEGSRLTVL.

This clonotype was detected many times. The gene calls are TRBV4-1 and TRBJ2-5; D remains unclear. CDR1 is MGHRA, CDR2 YSYEKL, per germline. The CDR3 loop spans 15 amino acids. The V gene lost 0 bases and the J gene lost 3 bases, with 11 bases spanning the gap. The CDR3 bases are TGCGCCAGCAGCCAAGAGCCGGGCTACAAAGAGACCCAGTACTTC. Protein product: CASSQEPGYKETQYF.

This clonotype was seen repeatedly, ten times or more. The rearrangement uses TRBV15 and TRBJ1-1; D possibly corresponds to TRBD1 (5 bases). The CDR3 spans 14 residues. Germline V gene sequence: CDR1 LNHNV, CDR2 YYDKDF (reference sequence). Trimming took 8 bases from V and 4 from J, leaving 17 bases between them. CDR3 in DNA: TGTGCCACCGGGCATCCCGGGGGAGCCACTGAAGCTTTCTTT. This translates into CATGHPGGATEAFF.

This chain connects TRBV4-1 to TRBJ2-2; 10 nucleotides line up with TRBD2. The ends lost 8 bases at V and 8 bases at J; junction bases unmatched: 29. This CDR3 has 21 amino acids. Germline-derived CDR1 and CDR2 are MGHRA and YSYEKL. The CDR3 loop reads CASAGTGRALAGEGVAGELFF. CDR3 in DNA: TGCGCCAGCGCCGGGACCGGCAGGGCTCTAGCGGGAGAAGGAGTAGCTGGGGAGCTGTTTTTT.

This chain joins TRBV29-1 and TRBJ2-3; TRBD2 might be the D (6 bases). V shed 7 bases and J shed 4 bases, with 18 bases lying between them. The CDR3 consists of 14 residues. The germline V gene has CDR1 SQVTM and CDR2 ANQGSEA. The CDR3 reads CSGRLSWGADTQYF. CDR3 nucleotide sequence: TGCAGCGGCAGGTTATCTTGGGGGGCAGATACGCAGTATTTT.